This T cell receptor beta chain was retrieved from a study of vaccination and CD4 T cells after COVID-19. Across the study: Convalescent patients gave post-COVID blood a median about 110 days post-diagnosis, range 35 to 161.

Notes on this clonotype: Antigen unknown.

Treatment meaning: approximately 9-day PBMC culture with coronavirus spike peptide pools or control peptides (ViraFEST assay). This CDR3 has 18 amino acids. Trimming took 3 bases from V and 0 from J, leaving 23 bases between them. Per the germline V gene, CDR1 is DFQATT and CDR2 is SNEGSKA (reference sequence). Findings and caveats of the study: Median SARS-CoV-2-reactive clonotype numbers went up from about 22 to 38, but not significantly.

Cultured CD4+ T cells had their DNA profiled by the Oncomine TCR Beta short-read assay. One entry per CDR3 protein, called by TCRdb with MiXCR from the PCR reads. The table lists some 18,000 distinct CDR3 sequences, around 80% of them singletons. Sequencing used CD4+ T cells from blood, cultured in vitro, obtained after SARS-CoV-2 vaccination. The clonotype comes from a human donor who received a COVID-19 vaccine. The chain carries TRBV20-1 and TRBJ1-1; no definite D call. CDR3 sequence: CSASDRTRALLMNTEAFF. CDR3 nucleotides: TGCAGTGCTAGTGATCGGACTAGGGCCTTGCTCATGAACACTGAAGCTTTCTTT.